The 18 T cell receptor beta chains given below trace back to one sample, sequenced in a study of identifying expanded T cells in peripheral blood. The data were produced by immunoSEQ multiplex PCR, yet TCRdb's version contains in-frame clones alone and is incomplete. Altogether about 94,000 clones are present, approximately 86% being singletons, with the ten largest covering approximately 5.3%. Sequencing was carried out using blood. Receptor source: a person aged 18-70 years in good health.

The sample holds one count of this clone. This chain joins TRBV4-3 and TRBJ1-1; no clear D. CDR1 is LGHNA and CDR2 is YSLEER in the germline V gene. V was shortened by 1 base and J by 4 bases, with 10 bases between the two germline ends. The CDR3 runs 14 residues. The CDR3 sequence: CASSQGTRSTEAFF. The CDR3 bases are TGCGCCAGCAGCCAAGGCACCAGGTCCACTGAAGCTTTCTTT.

The rearrangement joins TRBV30 to TRBJ1-5; possible D gene TRBD1, 5 bases. The V and J ends lost 2 bases and 6 bases respectively, with 11 bases between them. CDR1 and CDR2 (germline): GTSNPN, SVGIG (reference sequence). The CDR3 consists of 13 residues. CDR3 in amino acids: CAWSTGTAQPQHF. Here the CDR3 DNA reads TGTGCCTGGAGTACCGGGACCGCTCAGCCCCAGCATTTT.

In nucleotides, the CDR3 is TGTGCCAGCAGGTCAAAGATTCACACTGAAGCTTTCTTT. As protein: CASRSKIHTEAFF. The rearrangement joins TRBV7-9 to TRBJ1-1; no clear D. The V end was cut by 6 bases, the J end by 3 bases, with 11 bases between. The CDR3 sequence is 13 residues long. Germline V gene lookup returns CDR1 SEHNR and CDR2 FQNEAQ (reference sequence).

The rearrangement links TRBV2 to TRBJ1-2, with TRBD1 matching over 9 bases. Germline V gene sequence: CDR1 SNHLY, CDR2 FYNNEI. The J segment lost 8 bases and the V segment lost 8 bases, leaving 3 bases of the junction unmatched. The CDR3 sequence is 11 residues long. CDR3 sequence (DNA): TGTGCCAGCCGACAGGGGGAAGGCTACACCTTC. It translates to CASRQGEGYTF.

With regard to this clone: Distinct nucleotide sequences in the sample also encode this CDR3. The chain's CDR3 is CASSPSANTEAFF. In DNA, the CDR3 is TGTGCCAGCTCACCGTCCGCGAACACTGAAGCTTTCTTT. The V gene is TRBV18, the J gene TRBJ1-1; no firm D call. Per the germline V gene, CDR1 is KGHSH and CDR2 is LQKENI. V shed 3 bases and J shed 1 base, with 6 bases lying between them. This CDR3 is 13 amino acids long.

This sequence joins TRBV30 and TRBJ2-3; possibly TRBD1 for D (6 bases). The length of the CDR3 is 12 residues. The ends were cut back, 7 bases at V and 0 bases at J, with 8 bases in the middle. Germline V gives CDR1 GTSNPN, CDR2 SVGIG (reference sequence). This CDR3 is CASRGSTDTQYF. CDR3 bases: TGTGCCTCCAGGGGAAGCACAGATACGCAGTATTTT.

V usage is TRBV19 and J usage is TRBJ1-2; D gene ambiguous. Trimming pared 4 bases from V and 5 bases from J, leaving 11 bases between. The CDR3 extends over 13 amino acids. Germline-derived CDR1 and CDR2 are LNHDA and SQIVND (reference sequence). In DNA form, the CDR3 reads TGTGCCAGTAGTACCTCGACCGGGTATGGCTACACCTTC. Translating gives CASSTSTGYGYTF.

This clone was detected once. The chain carries TRBV4-3 and TRBJ2-1, with 9 positions matching TRBD2. V shed 3 bases, J shed 6 bases, and the junction held 6 bases outside the gene matches. CDR3 length equals 15 residues. Germline V gives CDR1 LGHNA, CDR2 YSLEER. CDR3 residues: CASSQSWTSVNEQFF. The CDR3 DNA is TGCGCCAGCAGCCAGTCCTGGACTAGCGTCAATGAGCAGTTCTTC.

This clone was picked up one time. The chain recombines TRBV14 with TRBJ2-1; TRBD2 is a possible D gene (6 bases). The CDR3 contains 16 residues. V lost 4 bases and J 4 bases, leaving 17 bases between the germline ends. Germline loops: CDR1 SGHDN, CDR2 FVKESK. CDR3 region: CASSRDFGVGYNEQFF. The CDR3 region has the DNA TGTGCCAGCAGCCGGGACTTCGGGGTAGGTTACAATGAGCAGTTCTTC.

This clone was observed a handful of times. The J gene is TRBJ1-1, the V gene TRBV12-5, with a tentative D call TRBD1 (6 bases). Deletions cut 6 bases from V and 1 base from J, with 9 bases between. The CDR3 spans 13 residues. The germline V gene has CDR1 LGHNT and CDR2 FRNRAP. The CDR3 DNA is TGTGCTAGTGGGCGACAGGCGAACACTGAAGCTTTCTTT. Protein: CASGRQANTEAFF.

The chain links TRBV6-1 to TRBJ1-1; TRBD1 is a possible D gene (5 bases). Trimming pared 2 bases from V and 1 base from J, leaving 8 bases between. The CDR3 has 14 residues. Germline loops: CDR1 MNHNS, CDR2 SASEGT. DNA for the CDR3: TGTGCCAGCAGTGAAACTGGGGGGAACACTGAAGCTTTCTTT. This encodes CASSETGGNTEAFF.

V and J are TRBV5-6 and TRBJ2-7, with D tentatively TRBD1 or TRBD2 (5 bases each). V was pared by 2 bases and J by 0 bases, with 9 bases between. The CDR3 covers 14 residues. Germline V lookup: CDR1 SGHDT, CDR2 YYEEEE. CDR3 sequence: CASSFGTGSYEQYF. CDR3 DNA: TGTGCCAGCAGCTTTGGGACGGGCTCCTACGAGCAGTACTTC.

The chain links TRBV5-6 to TRBJ1-5; no clear D gene. Trimming stripped 0 bases from V and 2 bases from J, with 9 bases between. The germline CDR1 and CDR2 sequences are SGHDT and YYEEEE. This CDR3 has 15 residues. The CDR3 is CASSLGQVGNQPQHF. In DNA, the CDR3 is TGTGCCAGCAGCTTGGGTCAGGTGGGCAATCAGCCCCAGCATTTT. Based on the CDR3 plus reference TRBV5-6 and TRBJ1-5, the full variable domain is DAGVTQSPTHLIKTRGQQVTLRCSPKSGHDTVSWYQQALGQGPQFIFQYYEEEERQRGNFPDRFSGHQFPNYSSELNVNALLLGDSALYLCASSLGQVGNQPQHFGDGTRLSIL.

V gene TRBV11-3 combines with J gene TRBJ2-7; 13 positions match TRBD2. This CDR3 comprises 17 residues. Germline assignment: CDR1 SGHNT and CDR2 YENEEA. J gave up 0 bases and V 5 bases, and 7 bases lay outside the gene matches. The CDR3 coding sequence is TGTGCCAGCAGCACGGGACTAGCGGGACCCAGCTCCTACGAGCAGTACTTC. Encoded protein: CASSTGLAGPSSYEQYF.

The chain combines TRBV11-2 with TRBJ2-1; D uncertain. The CDR3 runs to 14 residues. V lost 3 bases and J 1 base, leaving 7 bases between the germline ends. The germline gives CDR1 SGHAT, CDR2 FQNNGV. The CDR3 DNA is TGTGCCAGCAGCTTCAGACAATCCTACAATGAGCAGTTCTTC. Translating it yields CASSFRQSYNEQFF.

The chain combines TRBV21-1 with TRBJ1-6. TRBV21-1 is described as a pseudogene. The CDR3 has 18 residues. CDR3 protein: CASSTGTSRSSYNSPLHF. In DNA, the CDR3 is TGTGCCAGCAGCACGGGGACTTCGAGGAGCTCCTATAATTCACCCCTCCACTTT.

This rearrangement joins TRBV10-3 to TRBJ2-3, with a tentative D call TRBD2 (5 bases). CDR1 and CDR2 from the germline V gene are ENHRY and SYGVKD. V was clipped by 0 bases and J by 4 bases, with 8 bases between them. The CDR3 totals 14 residues. CDR3 sequence reads: CAISESWGADTQYF. The CDR3 bases are TGTGCCATCAGTGAGTCGTGGGGAGCAGATACGCAGTATTTT.

The rearrangement uses TRBV19 and TRBJ2-7; D is unclear. CDR3 length: 14 residues. Trimming pared 3 bases from V and 6 bases from J, leaving 15 bases between. Germline-derived CDR1 and CDR2 are LNHDA and SQIVND (reference sequence). This chain's CDR3 is CASSIATPPSEQYF. The CDR3 nucleotides are TGTGCCAGTAGTATCGCTACCCCTCCCTCCGAGCAGTACTTC. Full variable domain (outside the CDR3, taken from reference TRBV19 and TRBJ2-7): DGGITQSPKYLFRKEGQNVTLSCEQNLNHDAMYWYRQDPGQGLRLIYYSQIVNDFQKGDIAEGYSVSREKKESFPLTVTSAQKNPTAFYLCASSIATPPSEQYFGPGTRLTVT.